A selection of T cell receptor beta chains follows, all from one sample in a study of blood T cell repertoires in COVID-19. Measured with immunoSEQ multiplex PCR; TCRdb has only the in-frame clones, and not every one. The sample yields approximately 500,000 clones, around 85% seen once. The sequenced material came from peripheral blood. These receptors all come from a human donor in a cohort sampled during active COVID-19. The CDR3 runs from the conserved cysteine through the conserved F or W. The D gene is left open where the match is weak. Expanded clones are given a class, and other clones once, few, many or no size at all.

j_call | v_call | clone_size | d_call | cdr3_nt | cdr3_aa
TRBJ2-7 | TRBV6-2/TRBV6-3 | . | . | TGTGCCAGCAGCCTATACGGGGTCTTCTACGAGCAGTACTTC | CASSLYGVFYEQYF
TRBJ2-7 | TRBV6-5 | . | . | TGTGCCAGCAGCAAAACCGGGACTGTAACCTACGAGCAGTACTTC | CASSKTGTVTYEQYF
TRBJ2-7 | TRBV7-9 | . | TRBD2 | TGTGCCAGCACCGTAGCGGGAACGGTCTACGAGCAGTACTTC | CASTVAGTVYEQYF
TRBJ2-2 | TRBV7-8 | . | . | TGTGCCAGCACCATTACACAGGGATACACCGGGGAGCTGTTTTTT | CASTITQGYTGELFF
TRBJ1-5 | TRBV9 | few | . | TGTGCCAGCAGCGTAGGGCTCCTTCACAATCAGCCCCAGCATTTT | CASSVGLLHNQPQHF
TRBJ2-2 | TRBV6-5 | . | . | TGTGCCATCACAACGAGGGTAACCGGGGAGCTGTTTTTT | CAITTRVTGELFF
TRBJ2-1 | TRBV28 | . | . | TGTGCCAGCAGGGACAACCTTAACCACAATGAGCAGTTCTTC | CASRDNLNHNEQFF
TRBJ2-3 | TRBV4-1 | . | . | TGCGCCAGCAGCCAGGGGATTTCCGGGACTCCCGACACAGATACGCAGTATTTT | CASSQGISGTPDTDTQYF
TRBJ1-5 | TRBV30 | . | . | TGTGCCTGGAGTATCGGGGGGCCCGACTTAAATCAGCCCCAGCATTTT | CAWSIGGPDLNQPQHF
TRBJ2-7 | TRBV18 | . | . | TGTGCCAGCTCACCGACCGCCGACAGAACCTACGAGCAGTACTTC | CASSPTADRTYEQYF
TRBJ2-5 | TRBV25-1 | . | TRBD1 | TGTGCCAGCAGTGAGACAGGGGGCCGGGAGACCCAGTACTTC | CASSETGGRETQYF
TRBJ2-7 | TRBV28 | . | . | TGTGCCAGCACCCAAGGGGGAGCGGGGAGCTACGAGCAGTACTTC | CASTQGGAGSYEQYF
TRBJ2-1 | TRBV19 | . | TRBD2 | TGTGCCAGTAGGACTCTAGCGGGAGCTGAGCAGTTCTTC | CASRTLAGAEQFF
TRBJ1-5 | TRBV30 | . | . | TGTGCCTGGAGTGTACGATTTGGGGGGGATAGCAATCAGCCCCAGCATTTT | CAWSVRFGGDSNQPQHF
TRBJ1-1 | TRBV30 | . | . | TGTGCCTGGACAAGCGGCTTTAACACTGAAGCTTTCTTT | CAWTSGFNTEAFF
TRBJ2-3 | TRBV19 | . | . | TGTGCCAGTAGGGGGCCCTCCACAGATACGCAGTATTTT | CASRGPSTDTQYF
TRBJ2-7 | TRBV30 | . | TRBD2 | TGTGCCTGGTCCCCTAGCGGGTGGCCCTACGAGCAGTACTTC | CAWSPSGWPYEQYF
TRBJ2-5 | TRBV6-1 | . | TRBD1 | TGTGCCAGCAGCTTCGGGACAGGGGCTGGGGAGACCCAGTACTTC | CASSFGTGAGETQYF
TRBJ1-3 | TRBV5-6 | few | TRBD1 | TGTGCCAGCACCCTGGACCACAGGGGTACTGGAAACACCATATATTTT | CASTLDHRGTGNTIYF
TRBJ2-3 | TRBV6-2/TRBV6-3 | . | TRBD1 | TGTGCCAGCAGTCCCTATTCGGCGGGACAGGCAGATACGCAGTATTTT | CASSPYSAGQADTQYF
TRBJ2-1 | TRBV21-1 | once | . | TGTGCCAGCAGCAAAGAACACACCGGGACAGGGGGCGATGAGCAGTTCTTC | CASSKEHTGTGGDEQFF